This TCR beta chain originates from a study of metastatic and nonmetastatic thyroid tumors. Study overall: Comparative analysis of repertoires was undertaken across blood and tumor or nodule tissue obtained from malignant and benign thyroid patients. Findings of the study overall: Malignant thyroid tumors reportedly exceeded benign nodules significantly in TCR beta diversity, with the difference appearing in blood and tumor.

This CDR3 comprises 14 residues. Trimming took 8 bases from V and 4 from J; bases not matched to a gene: 6. Per germline, CDR1 MDHEN and CDR2 SYDVKM. No patient had received any treatment before thyroid surgery. Concerning this clone itself: Its antigen is currently unknown.

In the authors' workflow: The study built a papillary thyroid cancer distant-metastasis classifier from CDR3 differences across clinicopathological groups. TCRdb reassembled clones from the PCR reads with MiXCR. These V and J calls are TCRdb output, not the study's own analysis. The sample has fewer than 15,000 clones, about 23% seen once; the top ten hold 3% to 4.5%. This sequence was found in a female donor with papillary thyroid cancer or a benign thyroid nodule (not recorded which). Some clones in this sample may be carry-over from other donors' samples. Source material: blood. The chain has TRBV28 and TRBJ2-2; TRBD1 matches at 8 bases. For the CDR3, the DNA is TGTGCCAGCCTAACAGGGGGAGTCACCGGGGAGCTGTTTTTT. Translating it yields CASLTGGVTGELFF.